This T cell receptor beta chain was recorded in a study of blood T cells in healthy people across ages. As for the study in general: The capture of about one barcoded beta molecule per two T cells was achieved by template switching.

A second 7 to 11 cycle PCR used barcoded and J-beta primers. TCRdb called the 5' RACE reads again in MiXCR, with one record for every CDR3 protein. The sample contains about 1.5 million distinct CDR3 sequences, roughly two fifths of which appear only once. Collection of roughly 9.8 milliliters of peripheral blood was performed for each donor. With 4 bases removed from V and 0 bases from J, the gap between germline ends came to 16 bases. The CDR3 is made up of 16 amino acids. CDR1 is MDHEN, CDR2 SYDVKM, per germline. Points on this clonotype: Antigen unknown.

Study conclusions and caveats: What prevented conclusive comparison of naive and antigen-experienced cells was that PBMCs were unsorted.

The sample taken for sequencing was blood. This chain links TRBV28 with TRBJ2-7; unclear D gene. This clonotype was sampled from a woman aged 18-29 years in good health. The chain's CDR3 is CASSSALPPISYEQYF. In nucleotides, the CDR3 is TGTGCCAGCAGTTCAGCCTTACCCCCGATCTCCTACGAGCAGTACTTC.